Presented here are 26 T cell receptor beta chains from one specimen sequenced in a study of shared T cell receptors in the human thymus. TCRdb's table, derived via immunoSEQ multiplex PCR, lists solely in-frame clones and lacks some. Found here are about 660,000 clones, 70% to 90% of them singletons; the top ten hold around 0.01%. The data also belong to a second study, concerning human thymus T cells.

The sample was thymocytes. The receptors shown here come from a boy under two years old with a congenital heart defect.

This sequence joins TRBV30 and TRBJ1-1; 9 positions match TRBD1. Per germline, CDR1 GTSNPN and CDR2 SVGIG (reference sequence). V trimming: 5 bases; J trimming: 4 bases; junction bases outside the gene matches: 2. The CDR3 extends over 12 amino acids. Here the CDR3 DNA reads TGTGCCTGGTCGACAGGGGGCACTGAAGCTTTCTTT. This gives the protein CAWSTGGTEAFF. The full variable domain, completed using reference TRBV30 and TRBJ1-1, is SQTIHQWPATLVQPVGSPLSLECTVEGTSNPNLYWYRQAAGRGLQLLFYSVGIGQISSEVPQNLSASRPQDRQFILSSKKLLLSDSGFYLCAWSTGGTEAFFGQGTRLTVV.

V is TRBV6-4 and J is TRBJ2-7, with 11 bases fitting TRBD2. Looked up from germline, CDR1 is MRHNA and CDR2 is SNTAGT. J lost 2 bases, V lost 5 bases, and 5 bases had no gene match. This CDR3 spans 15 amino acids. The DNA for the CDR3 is TGTGCCAGCAGTTTAGCGGGAGGGCCCCCCTACGAGCAGTACTTC. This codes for CASSLAGGPPYEQYF.

DNA of the CDR3: TGTGCCAGCAGCCAAAAGCCCTTGACGACATCCGGGAACAATGAGCAGTTCTTC. Residues: CASSQKPLTTSGNNEQFF. The chain carries TRBV4-2 and TRBJ2-1, with TRBD2 as a possible D gene (5 bases). There are 18 residues in the CDR3. Germline loops: CDR1 LGHNA, CDR2 YNFKEQ. V was cut by 2 bases and J by 5 bases, with 22 bases left in between.

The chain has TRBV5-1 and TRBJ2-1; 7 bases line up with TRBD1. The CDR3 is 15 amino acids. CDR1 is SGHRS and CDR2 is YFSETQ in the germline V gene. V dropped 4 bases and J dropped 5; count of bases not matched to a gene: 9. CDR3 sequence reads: CASSRDRVDNNEQFF. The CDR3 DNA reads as TGCGCCAGCAGCCGCGACAGGGTGGACAACAATGAGCAGTTCTTC. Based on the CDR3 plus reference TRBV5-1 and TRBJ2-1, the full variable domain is KAGVTQTPRYLIKTRGQQVTLSCSPISGHRSVSWYQQTPGQGLQFLFEYFSETQRNKGNFPGRFSGRQFSNSRSEMNVSTLELGDSALYLCASSRDRVDNNEQFFGPGTRLTVL.

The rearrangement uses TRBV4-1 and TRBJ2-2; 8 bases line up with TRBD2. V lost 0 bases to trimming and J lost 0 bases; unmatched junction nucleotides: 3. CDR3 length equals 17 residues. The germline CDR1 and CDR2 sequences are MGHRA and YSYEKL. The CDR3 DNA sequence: TGCGCCAGCAGCCAAGATCGTAGCGGGACGAACACCGGGGAGCTGTTTTTT. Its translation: CASSQDRSGTNTGELFF.

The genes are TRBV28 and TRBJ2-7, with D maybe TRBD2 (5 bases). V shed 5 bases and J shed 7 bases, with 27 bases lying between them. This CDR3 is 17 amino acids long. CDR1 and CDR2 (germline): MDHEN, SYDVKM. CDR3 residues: CASSKSPEVPLTGEQYF. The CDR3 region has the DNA TGTGCCAGCAGTAAAAGTCCCGAGGTTCCCTTAACGGGGGAGCAGTACTTC.

The CDR3 sequence: CASSFLRRVGSDTQYF. The CDR3 DNA reads TGTGCCAGCAGTTTCTTGCGCAGGGTTGGATCAGATACGCAGTATTTT. This chain connects TRBV27 to TRBJ2-3, with D possibly matching TRBD1 (5 bases). V lost 3 bases and J 4 bases, leaving 17 bases between the germline ends. The CDR3 loop spans 16 amino acids. The germline CDR1 and CDR2 sequences are MNHEY and SMNVEV (reference sequence).

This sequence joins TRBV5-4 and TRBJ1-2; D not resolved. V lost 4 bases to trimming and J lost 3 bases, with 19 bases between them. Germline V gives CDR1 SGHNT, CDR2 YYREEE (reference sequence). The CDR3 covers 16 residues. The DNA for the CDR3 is TGTGCCAGCAGCCCCTTGAGACCCGGGGAATACTATGGCTACACCTTC. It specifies CASSPLRPGEYYGYTF. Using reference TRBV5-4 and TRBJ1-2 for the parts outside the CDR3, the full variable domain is ETGVTQSPTHLIKTRGQQVTLRCSSQSGHNTVSWYQQALGQGPQFIFQYYREEENGRGNFPPRFSGLQFPNYSSELNVNALELDDSALYLCASSPLRPGEYYGYTFGSGTRLTVV.

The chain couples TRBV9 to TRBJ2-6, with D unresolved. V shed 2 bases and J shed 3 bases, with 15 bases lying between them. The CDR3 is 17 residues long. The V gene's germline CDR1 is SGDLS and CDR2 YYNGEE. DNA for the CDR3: TGTGCCAGCAGCGTTGTAGATCGCGACTTTGGGGCCAACGTCCTGACTTTC. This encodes CASSVVDRDFGANVLTF.

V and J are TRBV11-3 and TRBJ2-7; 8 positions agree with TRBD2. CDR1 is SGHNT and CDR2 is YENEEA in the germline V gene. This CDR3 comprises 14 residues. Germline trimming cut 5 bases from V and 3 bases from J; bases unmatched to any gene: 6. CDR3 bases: TGTGCCAGCAGCCCAGGGACTAGAGGCTACGAGCAGTACTTC. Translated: CASSPGTRGYEQYF.

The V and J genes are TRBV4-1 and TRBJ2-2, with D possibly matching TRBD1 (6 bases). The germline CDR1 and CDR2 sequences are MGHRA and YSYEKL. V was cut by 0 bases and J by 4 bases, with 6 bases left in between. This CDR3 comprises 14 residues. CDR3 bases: TGCGCCAGCAGCCAAGAAGGGGGCACCGGGGAGCTGTTTTTT. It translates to CASSQEGGTGELFF.

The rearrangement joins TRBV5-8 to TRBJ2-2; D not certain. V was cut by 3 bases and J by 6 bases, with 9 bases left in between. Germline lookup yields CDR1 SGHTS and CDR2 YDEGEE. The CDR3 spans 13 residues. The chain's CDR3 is CASSSSSSGELFF. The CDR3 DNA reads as TGTGCCAGCAGCTCCTCTAGTTCCGGGGAGCTGTTTTTT.

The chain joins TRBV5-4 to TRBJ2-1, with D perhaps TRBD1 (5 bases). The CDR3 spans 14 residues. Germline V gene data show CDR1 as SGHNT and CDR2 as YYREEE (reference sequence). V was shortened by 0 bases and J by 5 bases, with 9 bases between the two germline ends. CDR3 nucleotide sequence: TGTGCCAGCAGCTTGGTAGGGGCGAACAATGAGCAGTTCTTC. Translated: CASSLVGANNEQFF. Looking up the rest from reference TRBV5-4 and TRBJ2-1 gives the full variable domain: ETGVTQSPTHLIKTRGQQVTLRCSSQSGHNTVSWYQQALGQGPQFIFQYYREEENGRGNFPPRFSGLQFPNYSSELNVNALELDDSALYLCASSLVGANNEQFFGPGTRLTVL.

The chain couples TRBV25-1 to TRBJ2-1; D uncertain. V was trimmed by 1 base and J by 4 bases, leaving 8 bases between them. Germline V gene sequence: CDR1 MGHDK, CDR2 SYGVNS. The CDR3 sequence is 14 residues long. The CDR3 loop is CASSEWAMYNEQFF. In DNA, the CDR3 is TGTGCCAGCAGTGAATGGGCCATGTACAATGAGCAGTTCTTC.

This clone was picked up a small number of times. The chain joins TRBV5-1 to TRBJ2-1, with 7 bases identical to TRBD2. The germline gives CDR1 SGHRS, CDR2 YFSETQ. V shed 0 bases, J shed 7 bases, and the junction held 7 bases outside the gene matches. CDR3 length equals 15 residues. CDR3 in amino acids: CASSLEGLKENEQFF. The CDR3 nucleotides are TGCGCCAGCAGCTTGGAGGGACTAAAGGAGAATGAGCAGTTCTTC.

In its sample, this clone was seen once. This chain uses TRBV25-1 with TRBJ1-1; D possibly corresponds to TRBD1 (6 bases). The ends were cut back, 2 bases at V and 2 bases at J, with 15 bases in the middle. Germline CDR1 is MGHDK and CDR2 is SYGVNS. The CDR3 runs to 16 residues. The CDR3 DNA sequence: TGTGCCAGCAGTGAAGTGGGGGCCCCAGAAAACACTGAAGCTTTCTTT. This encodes CASSEVGAPENTEAFF.

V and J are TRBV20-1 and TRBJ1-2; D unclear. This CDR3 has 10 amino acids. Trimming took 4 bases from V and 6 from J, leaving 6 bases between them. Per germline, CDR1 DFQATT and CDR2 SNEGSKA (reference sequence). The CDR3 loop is CSAKRDGYTF. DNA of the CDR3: TGCAGTGCTAAACGGGATGGCTACACCTTC.

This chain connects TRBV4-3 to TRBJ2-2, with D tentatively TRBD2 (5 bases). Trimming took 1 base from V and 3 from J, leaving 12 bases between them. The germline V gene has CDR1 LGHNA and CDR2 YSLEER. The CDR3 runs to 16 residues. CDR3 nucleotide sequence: TGCGCCAGCAGCCAAGGGGGAGTACGTTACACCGGGGAGCTGTTTTTT. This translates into CASSQGGVRYTGELFF.

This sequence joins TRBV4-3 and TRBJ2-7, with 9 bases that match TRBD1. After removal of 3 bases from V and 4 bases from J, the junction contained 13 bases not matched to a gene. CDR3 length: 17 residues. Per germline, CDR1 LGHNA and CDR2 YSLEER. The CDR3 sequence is CASSQGGGTGTIYEQYF. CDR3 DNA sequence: TGCGCCAGCAGCCAGGGGGGCGGGACAGGGACCATTTACGAGCAGTACTTC.

CDR3 DNA: TGTGCCAGTAGTAGGGGACCGGACCTTCTAGCGGGAGGGGTCTCCTACGAGCAGTACTTC. It translates to CASSRGPDLLAGGVSYEQYF. The genes are TRBV19 and TRBJ2-7; TRBD2 aligns across 12 bases. CDR1 LNHDA and CDR2 SQIVND come from the germline V gene (reference sequence). The V gene end was trimmed by 4 bases and the J gene end by 0 bases; junction bases not matched to a gene: 16. The CDR3 runs to 20 residues. Full variable domain (missing parts from reference TRBV19 and TRBJ2-7): DGGITQSPKYLFRKEGQNVTLSCEQNLNHDAMYWYRQDPGQGLRLIYYSQIVNDFQKGDIAEGYSVSREKKESFPLTVTSAQKNPTAFYLCASSRGPDLLAGGVSYEQYFGPGTRLTVT.

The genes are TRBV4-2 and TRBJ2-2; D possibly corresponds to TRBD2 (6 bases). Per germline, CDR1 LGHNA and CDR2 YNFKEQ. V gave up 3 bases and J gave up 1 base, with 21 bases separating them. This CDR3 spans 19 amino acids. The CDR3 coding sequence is TGTGCCAGCAGCCAGTCGGGACTCCCCACCCCCGTGAACACCGGGGAGCTGTTTTTT. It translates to CASSQSGLPTPVNTGELFF.

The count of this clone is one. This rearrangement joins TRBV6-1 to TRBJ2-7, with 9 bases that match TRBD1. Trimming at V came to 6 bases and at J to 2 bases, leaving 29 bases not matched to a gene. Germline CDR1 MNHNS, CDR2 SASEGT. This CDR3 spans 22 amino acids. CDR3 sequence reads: CASSEMQRYTIVPGQGAYEQYF. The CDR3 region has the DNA TGTGCCAGCAGCGAAATGCAGCGATACACAATCGTACCGGGACAGGGAGCCTACGAGCAGTACTTC.

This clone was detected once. The CDR3 reads CASNLLSVASGRALLNEQFF. In nucleotides, the CDR3 is TGTGCCAGCAACCTTCTCTCGGTGGCTAGCGGGAGGGCCTTACTCAATGAGCAGTTCTTC. The genes are TRBV9 and TRBJ2-1; 12 nucleotides align to TRBD2. The germline CDR1 and CDR2 sequences are SGDLS and YYNGEE. This CDR3 has 20 residues. Trimming at V came to 6 bases and at J to 6 bases, leaving 22 bases not matched to a gene.

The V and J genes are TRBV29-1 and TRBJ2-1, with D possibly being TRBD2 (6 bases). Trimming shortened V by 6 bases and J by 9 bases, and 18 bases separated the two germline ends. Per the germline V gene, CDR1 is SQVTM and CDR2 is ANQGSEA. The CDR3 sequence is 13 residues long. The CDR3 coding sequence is TGCAGCGTAGTAGCGGCCCCGCAGGGTGAGCAGTTCTTC. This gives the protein CSVVAAPQGEQFF.

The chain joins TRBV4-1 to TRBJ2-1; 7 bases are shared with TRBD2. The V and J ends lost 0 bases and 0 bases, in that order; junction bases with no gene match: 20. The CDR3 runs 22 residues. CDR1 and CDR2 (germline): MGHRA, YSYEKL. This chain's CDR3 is CASSQDGGCGEQEDCSYNEQFF. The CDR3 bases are TGCGCCAGCAGCCAAGACGGGGGGTGCGGGGAACAGGAGGATTGCTCCTACAATGAGCAGTTCTTC.

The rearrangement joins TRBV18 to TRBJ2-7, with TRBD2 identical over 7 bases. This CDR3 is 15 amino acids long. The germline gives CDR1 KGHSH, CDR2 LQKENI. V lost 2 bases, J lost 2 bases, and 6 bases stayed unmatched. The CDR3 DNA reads TGTGCCAGCTCACCAGGGACTACTAATCCCTACGAGCAGTACTTC. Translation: CASSPGTTNPYEQYF.